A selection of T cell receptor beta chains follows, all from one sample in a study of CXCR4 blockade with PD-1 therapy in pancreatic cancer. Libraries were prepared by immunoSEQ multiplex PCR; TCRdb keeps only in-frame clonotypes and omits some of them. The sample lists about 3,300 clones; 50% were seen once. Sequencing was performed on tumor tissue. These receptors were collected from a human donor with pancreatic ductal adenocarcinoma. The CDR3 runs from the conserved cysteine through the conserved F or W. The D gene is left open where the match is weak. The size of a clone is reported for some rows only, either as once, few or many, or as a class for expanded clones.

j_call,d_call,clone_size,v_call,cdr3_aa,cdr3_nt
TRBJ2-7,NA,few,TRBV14,CASSQGRSYEQYF,TGTGCCAGCAGCCAGGGGCGCTCCTACGAGCAGTACTTC
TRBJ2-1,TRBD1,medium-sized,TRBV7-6,CASSDRDRGFNEQFF,TGTGCCAGCAGCGACCGGGACAGGGGGTTCAATGAGCAGTTCTTC
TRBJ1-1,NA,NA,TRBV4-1,CASSQGFGRGLREAFF,TGCGCCAGCAGCCAAGGGTTTGGCAGGGGATTACGTGAAGCTTTCTTT
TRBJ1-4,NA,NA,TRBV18,CASSPQGSWEKLFF,TGTGCCAGCTCACCACAGGGGTCGTGGGAAAAACTGTTTTTT
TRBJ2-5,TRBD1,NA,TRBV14,CASSNRGQETQYF,TGTGCCAGCAGCAACAGGGGACAAGAGACCCAGTACTTC
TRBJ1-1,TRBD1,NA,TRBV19,CASSIAVTGDTEAFF,TGTGCCAGTAGTATAGCCGTGACAGGGGACACTGAAGCTTTCTTT
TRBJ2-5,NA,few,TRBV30,CAWDDSTAQETQYF,TGTGCCTGGGACGACAGTACGGCCCAAGAGACCCAGTACTTC
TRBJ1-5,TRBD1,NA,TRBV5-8,CASSPGQGNNQPQHF,TGTGCCAGCAGCCCCGGACAGGGGAACAATCAGCCCCAGCATTTT
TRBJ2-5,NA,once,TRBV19,CASSKMTGGGVETQYF,TGTGCCAGTAGTAAGATGACAGGCGGGGGAGTGGAGACCCAGTACTTC
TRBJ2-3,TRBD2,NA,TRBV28,CASSLTRTSKIDTQYF,TGTGCCAGCAGCCTTACACGGACTAGTAAAATAGATACGCAGTATTTT
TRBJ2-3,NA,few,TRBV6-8,CASSYGTDTQYF,TGTGCCAGCAGTTACGGGACGGATACGCAGTATTTT
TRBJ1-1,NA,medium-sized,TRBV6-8,CASTFRGVNTEAFF,TGTGCCAGCACCTTCCGGGGGGTTAACACTGAAGCTTTCTTT
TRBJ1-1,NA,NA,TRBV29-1,CSVGGLETEAFF,TGCAGCGTTGGAGGCCTGGAAACTGAAGCTTTCTTT
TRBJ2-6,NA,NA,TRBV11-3,CASSLGIGLGANVLTF,TGTGCCAGCAGCTTGGGGATAGGCCTCGGGGCCAACGTCCTGACTTTC
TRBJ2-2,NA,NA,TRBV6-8,CAISDWASDTGELFF,TGTGCCATCAGTGACTGGGCTAGCGACACCGGGGAGCTGTTTTTT
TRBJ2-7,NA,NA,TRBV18,CASSPGDGAYEQYF,TGTGCCAGCTCACCGGGGGACGGCGCCTACGAGCAGTACTTC
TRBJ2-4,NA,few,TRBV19,CASSKGTEVAKNIQYF,TGTGCCAGTAGTAAGGGGACCGAAGTAGCCAAAAACATTCAGTACTTC
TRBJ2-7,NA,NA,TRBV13,CASSGGQGTYEQYF,TGTGCCAGCAGCGGGGGCCAGGGGACCTACGAGCAGTACTTC
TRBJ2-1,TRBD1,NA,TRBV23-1,CASSLGQGVRSSYNEQFF,TGCGCCAGCAGTCTAGGACAGGGGGTAAGGAGCTCCTACAATGAGCAGTTCTTC
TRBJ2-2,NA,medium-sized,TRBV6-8,CASRDSGKPSGELFF,TGTGCCAGCAGAGACTCCGGGAAGCCATCCGGGGAGCTGTTTTTT
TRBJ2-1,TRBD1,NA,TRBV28,CASSRMTGGSYNEQFF,TGTGCCAGCAGTCGAATGACAGGGGGCTCCTACAATGAGCAGTTCTTC
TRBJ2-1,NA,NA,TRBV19,CASSMRGTSYNEQFF,TGTGCCAGTAGTATGCGCGGGACCTCCTACAATGAGCAGTTCTTC
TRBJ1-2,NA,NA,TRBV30,CAWSLGNTYGYTF,TGTGCCTGGAGCCTCGGAAACACCTATGGCTACACCTTC
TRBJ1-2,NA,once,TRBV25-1,CASSADSSYSNYGYTF,TGTGCCAGCAGTGCGGACAGCAGTTATTCTAACTATGGCTACACCTTC
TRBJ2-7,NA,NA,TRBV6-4,CATKVDRTASYEQYF,TGTGCCACTAAGGTAGACCGGACAGCTAGCTACGAGCAGTACTTC
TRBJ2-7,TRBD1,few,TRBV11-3,CASSLGTGGQRGEQYF,TGTGCCAGCAGCTTGGGGACAGGGGGCCAGCGAGGTGAGCAGTACTTC
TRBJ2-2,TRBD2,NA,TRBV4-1,CASSQGPIAGDTGELFF,TGCGCCAGCAGCCAAGGCCCTATAGCGGGAGACACCGGGGAGCTGTTTTTT
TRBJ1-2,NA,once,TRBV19,CASSIGPRGSYGYTF,TGTGCCAGTAGTATAGGACCTAGGGGGTCCTATGGCTACACCTTC
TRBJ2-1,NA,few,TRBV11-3,CASRLGSGAYNEQFF,TGTGCCAGCAGACTTGGGTCTGGCGCATACAATGAGCAGTTCTTC
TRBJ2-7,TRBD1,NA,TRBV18,CASSPLRTGWVALYEQYF,TGTGCCAGCTCACCGCTAAGGACAGGGTGGGTGGCTCTCTACGAGCAGTACTTC
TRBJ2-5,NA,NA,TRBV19,CASSSWTGETQYF,TGTGCCAGTAGTAGCTGGACGGGAGAGACCCAGTACTTC
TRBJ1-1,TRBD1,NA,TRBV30,CAWSVGGGSTEAFF,TGTGCCTGGAGTGTAGGAGGGGGCAGCACTGAAGCTTTCTTT
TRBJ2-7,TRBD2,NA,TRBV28,CASSWTSGTYEQYF,TGTGCCAGCAGTTGGACTAGCGGGACTTACGAGCAGTACTTC
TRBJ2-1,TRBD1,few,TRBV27,CASRGQAYNEQFF,TGTGCCAGCAGAGGACAGGCCTACAATGAGCAGTTCTTC
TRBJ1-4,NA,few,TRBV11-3,CASSLGLSGEKLFF,TGTGCCAGCAGCTTGGGCCTTAGTGGTGAAAAACTGTTTTTT
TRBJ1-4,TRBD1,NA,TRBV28,CASRTQGAGEKLFF,TGTGCCAGCAGGACCCAGGGGGCTGGTGAAAAACTGTTTTTT
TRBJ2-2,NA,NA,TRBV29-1,CSVALKAAGELFF,TGCAGCGTTGCTTTAAAGGCAGCCGGGGAGCTGTTTTTT
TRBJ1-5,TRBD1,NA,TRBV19,CASSIDTGASNQPQHF,TGTGCCAGTAGTATAGATACAGGGGCGAGCAATCAGCCCCAGCATTTT
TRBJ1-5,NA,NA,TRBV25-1,CASSEGTNQPQHF,TGTGCCAGCAGTGAAGGGACCAATCAGCCCCAGCATTTT
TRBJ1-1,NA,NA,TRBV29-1,CSVRRGGENTEAFF,TGCAGCGTTCGAAGGGGGGGAGAGAACACTGAAGCTTTCTTT
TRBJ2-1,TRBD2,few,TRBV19,CASSIWTSDPNEQFF,TGTGCCAGTAGTATTTGGACTAGCGACCCCAATGAGCAGTTCTTC
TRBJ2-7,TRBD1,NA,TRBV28,CASRAQGQREQYF,TGTGCCAGCAGAGCCCAGGGACAGCGAGAGCAGTACTTC
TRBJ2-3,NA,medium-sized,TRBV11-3,CASSSEPRPTDTQYF,TGTGCCAGCAGCTCAGAGCCACGTCCCACAGATACGCAGTATTTT
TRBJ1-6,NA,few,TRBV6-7,CASSELRIVSPLHF,TGTGCCAGCAGTGAATTGAGGATTGTATCACCCCTCCACTTT
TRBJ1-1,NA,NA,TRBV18,CASSPMAATEAFF,TGTGCCAGCTCACCAATGGCAGCCACTGAAGCTTTCTTT
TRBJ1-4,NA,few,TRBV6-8,CASSDYQEKLFF,TGTGCCAGCAGTGACTATCAAGAAAAACTGTTTTTT
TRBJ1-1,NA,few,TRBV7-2,CASSLGQGTTEAFF,TGTGCCAGCAGCTTAGGGCAGGGGACCACTGAAGCTTTCTTT
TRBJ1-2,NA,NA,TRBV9,CASSEAGQIYGYTF,TGTGCCAGCAGTGAAGCAGGGCAGATCTATGGCTACACCTTC
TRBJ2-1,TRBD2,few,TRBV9,CASSVESSGTNEQFF,TGTGCCAGCAGCGTAGAGTCTAGCGGGACGAATGAGCAGTTCTTC
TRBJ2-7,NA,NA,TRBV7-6,CASTGGPRQGIGEQYF,TGTGCCAGCACCGGGGGGCCGCGACAGGGAATAGGCGAGCAGTACTTC
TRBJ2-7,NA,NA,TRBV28,CASSSSVAGKNYEQYF,TGTGCCAGCAGTTCGTCGGTAGCAGGGAAAAACTACGAGCAGTACTTC
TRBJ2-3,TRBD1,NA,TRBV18,CASSPNRGVGTDTQYF,TGTGCCAGCTCACCAAACAGGGGGGTGGGCACAGATACGCAGTATTTT
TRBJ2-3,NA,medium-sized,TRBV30,CAWRGGGRDWTSTDTQYF,TGTGCCTGGAGAGGGGGAGGCAGGGACTGGACTAGCACAGATACGCAGTATTTT
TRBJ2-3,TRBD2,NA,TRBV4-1,CASSHGLADNTDTQYF,TGCGCCAGCAGCCACGGACTAGCGGACAACACAGATACGCAGTATTTT
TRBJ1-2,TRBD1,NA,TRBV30,CAWNVRDRPFGYTF,TGTGCCTGGAACGTACGGGACAGACCCTTCGGCTACACCTTC
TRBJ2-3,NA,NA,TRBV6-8,CASRPPQGPSTDTQYF,TGTGCCAGCAGGCCGCCACAGGGTCCTAGCACAGATACGCAGTATTTT
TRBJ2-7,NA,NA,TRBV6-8,CASSRTRGYEQYF,TGTGCCAGCAGCCGTACCCGGGGCTACGAGCAGTACTTC
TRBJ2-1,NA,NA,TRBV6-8,CASSQATYNEQFF,TGTGCCAGCAGCCAGGCAACCTACAATGAGCAGTTCTTC
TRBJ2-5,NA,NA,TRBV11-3,CASSLVVAGETQYF,TGTGCCAGCAGCTTAGTAGTAGCCGGAGAGACCCAGTACTTC
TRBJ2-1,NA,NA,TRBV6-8,CASSYSRSYNEQFF,TGTGCCAGCAGTTACTCTCGCTCCTACAATGAGCAGTTCTTC